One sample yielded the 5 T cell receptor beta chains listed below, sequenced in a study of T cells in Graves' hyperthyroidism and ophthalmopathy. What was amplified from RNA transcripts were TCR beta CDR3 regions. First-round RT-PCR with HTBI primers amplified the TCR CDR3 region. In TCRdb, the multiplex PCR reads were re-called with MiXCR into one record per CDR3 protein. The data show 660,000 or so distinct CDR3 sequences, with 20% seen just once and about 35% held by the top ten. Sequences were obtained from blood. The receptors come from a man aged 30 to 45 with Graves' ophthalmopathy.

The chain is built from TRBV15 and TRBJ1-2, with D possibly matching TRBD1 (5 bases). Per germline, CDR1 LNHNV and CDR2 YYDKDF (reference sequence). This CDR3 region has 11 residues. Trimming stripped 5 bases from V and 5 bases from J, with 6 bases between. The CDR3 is CATSQGYGYTF. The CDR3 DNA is TGTGCCACCAGCCAGGGTTATGGCTACACCTTC.

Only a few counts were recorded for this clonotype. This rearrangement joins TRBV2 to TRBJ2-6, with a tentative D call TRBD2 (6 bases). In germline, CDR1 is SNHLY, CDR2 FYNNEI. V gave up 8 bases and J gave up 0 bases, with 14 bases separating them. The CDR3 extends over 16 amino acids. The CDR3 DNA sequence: TGTGCCAGCGGGGGGAGCTATTTCTCTGGGGCCAACGTCCTGACTTTC. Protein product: CASGGSYFSGANVLTF. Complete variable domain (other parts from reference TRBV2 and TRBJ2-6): EPEVTQTPSHQVTQMGQEVILRCVPISNHLYFYWYRQILGQKVEFLVSFYNNEISEKSEIFDDQFSVERPDGSNFTLKIRSTKLEDSAMYFCASGGSYFSGANVLTFGAGSRLTVL.

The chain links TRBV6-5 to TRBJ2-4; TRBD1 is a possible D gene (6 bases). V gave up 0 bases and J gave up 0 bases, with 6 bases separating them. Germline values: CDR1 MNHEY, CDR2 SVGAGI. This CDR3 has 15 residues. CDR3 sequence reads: CASSYSTGAKNIQYF. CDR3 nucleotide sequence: TGTGCCAGCAGTTACTCGACAGGAGCCAAAAACATTCAGTACTTC.

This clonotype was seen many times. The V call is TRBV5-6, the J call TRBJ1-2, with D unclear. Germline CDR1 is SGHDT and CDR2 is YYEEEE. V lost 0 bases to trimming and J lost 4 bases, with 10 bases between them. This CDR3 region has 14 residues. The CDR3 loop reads CASSLEGTAYGYTF. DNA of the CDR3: TGTGCCAGCAGCTTGGAAGGAACCGCCTATGGCTACACCTTC.

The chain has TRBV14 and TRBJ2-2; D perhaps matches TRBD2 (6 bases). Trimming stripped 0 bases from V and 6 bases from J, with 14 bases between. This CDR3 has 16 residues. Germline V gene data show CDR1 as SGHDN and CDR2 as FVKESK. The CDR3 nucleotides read TGTGCCAGCAGCCAAGATTTCCTAGCGAGGGCCGGGGAGCTGTTTTTT. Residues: CASSQDFLARAGELFF.